These 17 T cell receptor beta chains came from one sample sequenced in a study of blood T cell repertoires in COVID-19. The method was immunoSEQ multiplex PCR; TCRdb's version includes in-frame clones alone and lacks a portion of them. The sample gives approximately 240,000 clones, 82% of which show up once; 4.5% to 6% is in the top ten. The sequenced sample consisted of peripheral blood. These receptor sequences come from a woman aged 80 or older with active or convalescent COVID-19.

This clone was counted only a few times. CDR3 in amino acids: CASRGQGMGTEAFF. CDR3 nucleotide sequence: TGTGCCAGCAGGGGACAGGGAATGGGGACTGAAGCTTTCTTT. The rearrangement joins TRBV5-4 to TRBJ1-1; TRBD1 matches 9 bases. CDR3 size: 14 residues. V shed 5 bases and J 5 bases; nucleotides not matched to a gene: 7. Germline assignment: CDR1 SGHNT and CDR2 YYREEE (reference sequence).

This chain uses TRBV12-3 or TRBV12-4 with TRBJ2-1; weak D call: TRBD2 (5 bases). Trimming stripped 2 bases from V and 10 bases from J, with 12 bases between. This CDR3 contains 13 residues. CDR3 residues: CASSLNEGAEQFF. The CDR3 DNA sequence: TGTGCCAGCAGTTTAAACGAGGGTGCCGAGCAGTTCTTC.

Worth noting for this clone: This specimen includes other DNA sequences encoding the same CDR3. This chain joins TRBV19 and TRBJ2-2; TRBD1 aligns across 11 bases. The CDR3 has 15 amino acids. The germline V gene encodes CDR1 LNHDA and CDR2 SQIVND (reference sequence). J was trimmed by 5 bases and V by 5 bases; bases with no gene match: 4. This CDR3 reads CASSGTGGWTGELFF. The DNA of the CDR3 is TGTGCCAGTAGTGGGACAGGGGGTTGGACCGGGGAGCTGTTTTTT. The full variable domain, its missing parts supplied by reference TRBV19 and TRBJ2-2, is DGGITQSPKYLFRKEGQNVTLSCEQNLNHDAMYWYRQDPGQGLRLIYYSQIVNDFQKGDIAEGYSVSREKKESFPLTVTSAQKNPTAFYLCASSGTGGWTGELFFGEGSRLTVL.

The chain is built from TRBV19 and TRBJ1-5; D is perhaps TRBD1 (6 bases). V was pared by 5 bases and J by 4 bases, with 15 bases between. Per germline, CDR1 LNHDA and CDR2 SQIVND (reference sequence). The CDR3 runs to 15 residues. CDR3 nucleotide sequence: TGTGCCAGTAGTCCCCGTTTGGGGGCTAATCAGCCCCAGCATTTT. It specifies CASSPRLGANQPQHF.

This CDR3 reads CASSVDRNTEAFF. The CDR3 DNA is TGTGCCAGCAGTGTAGACAGGAACACTGAAGCTTTCTTT. The chain employs TRBV6-4 and TRBJ1-1; a weak D match, TRBD1 (5 bases). Germline V gene sequence: CDR1 MRHNA, CDR2 SNTAGT. CDR3 length: 13 amino acids. Trimming shortened V by 4 bases and J by 1 base, and 7 bases separated the two germline ends.

The chain carries TRBV10-3 and TRBJ2-3; 13 bases are a match to TRBD2. This CDR3 is 14 amino acids long. V lost 8 bases, J lost 1 base, and 0 bases stayed unmatched. Germline-derived CDR1 and CDR2 are ENHRY and SYGVKD. The CDR3 DNA reads TGTGCCATCGGGACTAGCGGGGGCACAGATACGCAGTATTTT. Translating gives CAIGTSGGTDTQYF.

The chain is built from TRBV28 and TRBJ1-1; D call uncertain. The V gene lost 10 bases and the J gene lost 10 bases, with 22 bases spanning the gap. From germline, CDR1 is MDHEN and CDR2 SYDVKM. There are 13 residues in the CDR3. In nucleotides, the CDR3 is TGTGCCACCAATCAGGTTTCCTTAGGAGGAGCTTTCTTT. Translating gives CATNQVSLGGAFF.

The chain links TRBV2 to TRBJ1-1, with 12 bases identical to TRBD1. Germline V CDR1 and CDR2: SNHLY, FYNNEI. V lost 8 bases to trimming and J lost 4 bases; unmatched junction nucleotides: 11. This CDR3 spans 16 amino acids. The CDR3 coding sequence is TGTGCCAGCGAGCCGGGACAGGGGGCAGGGGGCACTGAAGCTTTCTTT. Protein product: CASEPGQGAGGTEAFF.

The chain has TRBV7-6 and TRBJ1-3; the match to TRBD1 covers 7 bases. Germline assignment: CDR1 SGHVS and CDR2 FNYEAQ. Trimming at V came to 8 bases and at J to 4 bases, leaving 11 bases not matched to a gene. The CDR3 consists of 15 residues. The CDR3 loop reads CASALSGDSGNTIYF. The CDR3 DNA sequence: TGTGCCAGCGCCCTCTCGGGGGACAGCGGAAACACCATATATTTT. The full variable domain, completed using reference TRBV7-6 and TRBJ1-3, is GAGVSQSPRYKVTKRGQDVALRCDPISGHVSLYWYRQALGQGPEFLTYFNYEAQQDKSGLPNDRFSAERPEGSISTLTIQRTEQRDSAMYRCASALSGDSGNTIYFGEGSWLTVV.

The rearrangement uses TRBV10-1 and TRBJ1-3; 9 nucleotides align to TRBD1. Germline CDR1 WNHNN, CDR2 SYGVQD (reference sequence). Trimming removed 11 bases from V and 3 bases from J; junction bases left unmatched: 20. This CDR3 region has 18 residues. The CDR3 DNA follows: TGCGCCTCCGACTCCGGGACAGGGAGTAAAGTGAGTGGAAACACCATATATTTT. This sequence encodes CASDSGTGSKVSGNTIYF.

The CDR3 nucleotides read TGTGCCACCAGCAGAGACCTAACCGGAAACACCATATATTTT. Translating gives CATSRDLTGNTIYF. The chain recombines TRBV15 with TRBJ1-3; D not resolved. CDR1 is LNHNV and CDR2 is YYDKDF in the germline V gene (reference sequence). Trimming took off 0 bases at V and 4 bases at J, with 7 bases between the two ends. This CDR3 is 14 amino acids long.

In its sample, this clone was seen a few times. This sample includes further DNA sequences coding for the same CDR3. The chain combines TRBV28 with TRBJ1-2; 8 positions match TRBD1. J gave up 4 bases and V 2 bases, and 3 bases lay outside the gene matches. This CDR3 contains 14 residues. The germline V gene has CDR1 MDHEN and CDR2 SYDVKM. The CDR3 loop reads CASSLLTGGYGYTF. CDR3 nucleotides: TGTGCCAGCAGTTTACTAACAGGGGGCTATGGCTACACCTTC.

The rearrangement links TRBV7-2 to TRBJ2-2; D unclear. Germline CDR1 and CDR2: SGHTA and FQGNSA. Trimming took off 3 bases at V and 0 bases at J, with 8 bases between the two ends. CDR3 size: 15 residues. The CDR3 DNA reads TGTGCCAGCAGCTTGAGTGCCTCGAACACCGGGGAGCTGTTTTTT. Amino acid sequence: CASSLSASNTGELFF. Together with reference TRBV7-2 and TRBJ2-2, the CDR3 gives the full variable domain: GAGVSQSPSNKVTEKGKDVELRCDPISGHTALYWYRQSLGQGLEFLIYFQGNSAPDKSGLPSDRFSAERTGGSVSTLTIQRTQQEDSAVYLCASSLSASNTGELFFGEGSRLTVL.

The V call is TRBV6-5, the J call TRBJ2-1; a weak D match, TRBD2 (6 bases). The germline CDR1 and CDR2 sequences are MNHEY and SVGAGI. V was shortened by 5 bases and J by 3 bases, with 14 bases between the two germline ends. CDR3 length: 15 residues. As DNA, the CDR3 is TGTGCCAGCAGTATAGGGGCGGGAAACTACAATGAGCAGTTCTTC. Translating gives CASSIGAGNYNEQFF.

CDR3 region: CASSSGQGTGNTIYF. Here the CDR3 DNA reads TGTGCCAGCAGTTCGGGACAGGGGACTGGAAACACCATATATTTT. The V and J genes are TRBV6-5 and TRBJ1-3, with 10 bases that match TRBD1. V trimming: 4 bases; J trimming: 2 bases; junction bases outside the gene matches: 2. The CDR3 length is 15 residues. Germline values: CDR1 MNHEY, CDR2 SVGAGI.

The genes are TRBV5-1 and TRBJ2-5; D ambiguous. V lost 2 bases and J lost 0, with 5 bases in between. Germline V gene lookup returns CDR1 SGHRS and CDR2 YFSETQ. The CDR3 extends over 13 amino acids. The CDR3 here is CASSFSYQETQYF. The DNA for the CDR3 is TGCGCCAGCAGCTTCAGTTACCAAGAGACCCAGTACTTC.

The chain employs TRBV5-5 and TRBJ1-2; D call uncertain. The CDR3 is 15 residues long. CDR1 is SGHKS and CDR2 is YYEKEE in the germline V gene (reference sequence). V was cut by 2 bases and J by 8 bases, with 19 bases left in between. The CDR3 sequence: CASSFFDISTGGYTF. Written as DNA, the CDR3 is TGTGCCAGCAGCTTCTTTGACATTTCCACTGGGGGCTACACCTTC.